Presented here are 11 T cell receptor beta chains from one specimen sequenced in a study of T cells after yellow fever vaccination. TCRdb redid the calling of the 5' RACE reads with MiXCR, one entry per CDR3 protein. The sample holds about 500,000 distinct CDR3 sequences; about a sixth are singletons and the top ten take 15% to 20%. This material consisted of PBMCs, taken around 5 days after the first yellow fever vaccination. These receptors originate from a young man who received the YFV17D yellow fever vaccine.

This clonotype was picked up a small number of times. V and J are TRBV4-1 and TRBJ2-7; possible D gene TRBD1, 6 bases. The CDR3 length is 16 residues. Looked up from germline, CDR1 is MGHRA and CDR2 is YSYEKL. With 1 base removed from V and 0 bases from J, the gap between germline ends came to 13 bases. Written as DNA, the CDR3 is TGCGCCAGCAGCCAAGGACCCCAGGGGAGCTCCTACGAGCAGTACTTC. Translating it yields CASSQGPQGSSYEQYF.

The sample holds a few counts of this clonotype. The chain couples TRBV7-2 to TRBJ2-3, with TRBD1 matching over 7 bases. Germline CDR1 is SGHTA and CDR2 is FQGNSA. With 1 base clipped from V and 4 bases from J, the junction kept 5 bases outside the gene matches. The length of the CDR3 is 15 residues. The CDR3 loop reads CASSLVQGPADTQYF. The CDR3 nucleotides are TGTGCCAGCAGCTTAGTACAGGGGCCCGCAGATACGCAGTATTTT.

This clonotype has just a few counts. The chain is built from TRBV4-1 and TRBJ2-3, with 10 bases fitting TRBD2. V trimming: 0 bases; J trimming: 1 base; junction bases outside the gene matches: 10. Germline V gene data show CDR1 as MGHRA and CDR2 as YSYEKL. This CDR3 has 19 amino acids. CDR3 sequence reads: CASSQEIGLADPRTDTQYF. As DNA, the CDR3 is TGCGCCAGCAGCCAAGAAATTGGACTAGCGGATCCGCGCACAGATACGCAGTATTTT.

The CDR3 protein is CASSGEGSYEQYV. DNA of the CDR3: TGTGCCAGCAGTGGGGAGGGCTCCTACGAGCAGTACGTC. V usage is TRBV12-3 or TRBV12-4 and J usage is TRBJ2-7, with 7 bases identical to TRBD2. CDR3 length equals 13 residues. The junction had 1 base not matched to a gene; V was cut back by 5 bases and J by 0 bases.

This clonotype was recorded a few times. The rearrangement joins TRBV7-2 to TRBJ2-2; 12 bases agree with TRBD2. There are 15 residues in the CDR3. Germline CDR1 reads SGHTA; CDR2 reads FQGNSA. The V and J ends lost 5 bases and 6 bases, in that order; junction bases with no gene match: 4. CDR3: CASSRTSGGSGELFF. The CDR3 coding sequence is TGTGCCAGCAGCCGTACTAGCGGGGGGTCCGGGGAGCTGTTTTTT.

This clonotype was detected only a few times. The chain is built from TRBV12-3 or TRBV12-4 and TRBJ2-1; possible D gene TRBD1, 6 bases. The CDR3 has 13 residues. With 7 bases removed from V and 9 bases from J, the gap between germline ends came to 16 bases. CDR3: CASTQGIGGEQFF. The DNA for the CDR3 is TGTGCCAGCACCCAGGGGATCGGCGGTGAGCAGTTCTTC.

This clonotype has more than one count but fewer than ten. V usage is TRBV12-3 or TRBV12-4 and J usage is TRBJ1-5; no clear D. V was trimmed by 2 bases and J by 3 bases, leaving 8 bases between them. The CDR3 loop spans 14 amino acids. The CDR3 sequence is CASSLLAYNQPQHF. CDR3 in DNA: TGTGCCAGCAGTTTACTGGCTTACAATCAGCCCCAGCATTTT.

The chain links TRBV4-3 to TRBJ1-5; the match to TRBD1 covers 11 bases. The CDR3 is made up of 23 amino acids. V was clipped by 0 bases and J by 1 base; unmatched bases: 20. Germline-derived CDR1 and CDR2 are LGHNA and YSLEER. CDR3 amino acids: CASSQDGFLFYWTGGGSNQPQHF. As DNA, the CDR3 is TGCGCCAGCAGCCAAGATGGGTTCCTCTTCTATTGGACAGGGGGCGGGAGCAATCAGCCCCAGCATTTT.

J is TRBJ2-7 and V is TRBV12-3 or TRBV12-4; no clear D. Trimming pared 3 bases from V and 7 bases from J, leaving 13 bases between. The length of the CDR3 is 13 residues. The CDR3 bases are TGTGCCAGCAGTTTCTCGCCTACTGTGGAGCAGTACTTC. Translated: CASSFSPTVEQYF.

This clonotype was observed a few times. The chain carries TRBV4-3 and TRBJ1-5; possible D gene TRBD1, 6 bases. The germline V and J ends were trimmed by 1 base and 5 bases, with 12 bases remaining between them. Germline loops: CDR1 LGHNA, CDR2 YSLEER. This CDR3 is built from 15 residues. The CDR3 nucleotides are TGCGCCAGCAGCCAAGCACAGGGCCCTCATCAGCCCCAGCATTTT. Encoded protein: CASSQAQGPHQPQHF.

The chain combines TRBV6-2 or TRBV6-3 with TRBJ1-2; no reliable D call. The V end lost 3 bases, the J end lost 2 bases, and 10 bases lay between the germline ends. The CDR3 runs 14 residues. The germline V gene has CDR1 MNHEY and CDR2 SVGEGT. The CDR3 is CASSYRTVNYGYTF. In DNA, the CDR3 is TGTGCCAGCAGTTATCGGACGGTAAACTATGGCTACACCTTC.